This T cell receptor (beta chain) was documented in a study of read filtering for tumor transcriptome and immune sequencing (TCRdb year 2020). Notes on the research overall: The cohort had around 18 male and 14 female patients with a mean age of around 70 years, ranging from roughly 45 to 85. Under revised international staging, eight or nine patients fell into R-ISS I, 16 into R-ISS II and over 5 into R-ISS III. After DNase treatment, whole-transcriptome libraries were prepared with the TruSeq RNA Access Library Prep Kit. TCR-region mapped reads per sample ranged from about 3.5 to 10.27 million with IR-seq versus only roughly 75 to 1,300 with RNA-seq. The study compared TCR repertoires from targeted immune repertoire sequencing and bulk whole-transcriptome sequencing run on the same bone marrow samples. A main aim was a read-filtering strategy for immune repertoire data, specifically whether clonotypes supported by a single read should be removed. Beyond this particular receptor, the publication reports: The correlation between IR-seq and RNA-seq shared clonotype proportions rose when single-read clonotypes were removed. Compared with RNA-seq, IR-seq captured clonotypes at much higher depth and more reliably, and a smaller IR-seq throughput was enough to identify most shared clonotypes. Rather than purified T cells, the sorted CD138-negative fraction was a mixed bone marrow immune population. Single-read clonotypes made up roughly 82% of clonotypes but only approximately 3.2% of total reads in IR-seq, compared with about 69% of clonotypes and 44.6% of reads in RNA-seq.

TCR libraries were constructed from 350 to 400 ng RNA using the Immunoverse kit, and molecular barcoded adaptors covering alpha/delta and beta/gamma chains were employed. TCR library preparation used the same RNA that went into transcriptome sequencing. An Illumina HiSeq 4000 with 2 x 150 cycles was used to sequence the TCR libraries. The paper's data handling went like this. TCR reads were aligned to human V, D, J and C references and assembled into CDR3 clonotypes with MiXCR, including quality filtering and error correction. The tcR package in R was used to analyze clonotype counts and gene usage diversity. For inspection of raw mapping reads, RNA-seq reads were mapped by STAR aligner version 2.5.3a onto GRCh37 of the human genome. IR-seq fastq files were randomly downsampled with Seqtk 1.3 to test the effect of sequencing depth on detected clonotypes. TCRdb cleaned the public reads at Q25 with fastp, built clones with MiXCR and kept in-frame beta chains. Every distinct CDR3 protein forms one entry, paired with its most common genes and DNA. TCRdb's processing, not the authors', yielded these V and J calls. For this sample there are more than 55,000 distinct CDR3 sequences; around 20% appear just once. The biggest ten clones account for 17% of the sample.

This clonotype showed up just once. No antigen is known for it. A read error may produce the germline difference seen at one junction end. Bone marrow was sampled from every patient at the time of active disease. Bone marrow mononuclear cells were isolated by Ficoll-Hypaque density gradient centrifugation. Myeloma plasma cells were removed and CD138-negative cells were collected by negative selection after labeling with CD138 magnetic microbeads on a MACS separator. Purity of the isolated cells was checked by flow cytometry on an Attune NxT using CD138 antibodies. Total RNA was extracted using TRIzol reagent and was quantified on a NanoDrop spectrophotometer. Paired RNA-seq and IR-seq were performed on each patient's CD138-negative bone marrow sample. The clonotype comes from a donor at least 40 years old with multiple myeloma. The source material was a population of CD138-negative cells sorted from bone marrow. The sample's cell subset or site label, decoded: bone marrow mononuclear cells depleted of CD138+ plasma/myeloma cells by negative magnetic selection.

The CDR3 region has the sequence CSVGSVETRYF. The DNA sequence is given as TGCAGCGTGGGGTCTGTGGAGACCCGGTACTTC. This chain is built from TRBV29-1 and TRBJ2-5, with the D segment identity uncertain. The germline V gene gives CDR1 as SQVTM and CDR2 as ANQGSEA. The CDR3 runs 11 residues from the cysteine to the phenylalanine. Only CDR3 DNA remains: 33 bases, in frame from the first base.